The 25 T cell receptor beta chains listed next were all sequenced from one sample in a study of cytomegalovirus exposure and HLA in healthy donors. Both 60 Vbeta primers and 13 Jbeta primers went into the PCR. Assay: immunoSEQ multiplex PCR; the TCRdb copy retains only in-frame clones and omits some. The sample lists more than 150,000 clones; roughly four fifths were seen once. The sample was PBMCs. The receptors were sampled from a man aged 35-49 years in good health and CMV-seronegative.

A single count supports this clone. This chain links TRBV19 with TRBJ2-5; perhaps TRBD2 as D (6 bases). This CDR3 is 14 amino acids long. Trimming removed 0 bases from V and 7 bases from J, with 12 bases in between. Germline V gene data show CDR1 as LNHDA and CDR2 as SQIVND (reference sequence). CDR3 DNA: TGTGCCAGTAGTATAGAGCGGCAGGAGGGGACCCAGTACTTC. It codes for CASSIERQEGTQYF. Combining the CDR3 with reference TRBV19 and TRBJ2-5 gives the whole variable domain DGGITQSPKYLFRKEGQNVTLSCEQNLNHDAMYWYRQDPGQGLRLIYYSQIVNDFQKGDIAEGYSVSREKKESFPLTVTSAQKNPTAFYLCASSIERQEGTQYFGPGTRLLVL.

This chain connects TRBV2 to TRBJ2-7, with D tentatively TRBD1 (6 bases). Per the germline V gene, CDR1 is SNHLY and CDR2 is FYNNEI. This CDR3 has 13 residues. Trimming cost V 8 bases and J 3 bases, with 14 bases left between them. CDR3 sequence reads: CASEGHDYYEQYV. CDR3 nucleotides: TGTGCCAGCGAGGGACACGATTACTACGAGCAGTACGTC.

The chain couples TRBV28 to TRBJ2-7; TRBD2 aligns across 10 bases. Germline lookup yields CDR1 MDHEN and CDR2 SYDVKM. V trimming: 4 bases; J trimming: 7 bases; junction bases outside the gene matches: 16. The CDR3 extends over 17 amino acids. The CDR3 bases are TGTGCCAGCAGTTCCCGACTAGCGGGTGCCTTAATGAGGGAGCAGTACTTC. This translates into CASSSRLAGALMREQYF. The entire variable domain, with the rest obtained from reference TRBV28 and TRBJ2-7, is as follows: DVKVTQSSRYLVKRTGEKVFLECVQDMDHENMFWYRQDPGLGLRLIYFSYDVKMKEKGDIPEGYSVSREKKERFSLILESASTNQTSMYLCASSSRLAGALMREQYFGPGTRLTVT.

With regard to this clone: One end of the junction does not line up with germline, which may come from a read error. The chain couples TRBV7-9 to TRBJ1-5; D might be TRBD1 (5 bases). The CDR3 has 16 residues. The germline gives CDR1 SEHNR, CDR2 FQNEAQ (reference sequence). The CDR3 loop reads CSSSPERGNRNQPQHF. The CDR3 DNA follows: TGTTCCAGCAGCCCAGAAAGGGGCAATAGGAATCAGCCCCAGCATTTT.

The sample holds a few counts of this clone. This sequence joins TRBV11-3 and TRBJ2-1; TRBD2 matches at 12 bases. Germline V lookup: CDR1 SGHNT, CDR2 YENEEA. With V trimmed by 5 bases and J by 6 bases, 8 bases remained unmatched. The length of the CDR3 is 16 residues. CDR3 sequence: CASSPDWTSGINEQFF. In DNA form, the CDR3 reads TGTGCCAGCAGCCCGGATTGGACTAGCGGGATCAATGAGCAGTTCTTC. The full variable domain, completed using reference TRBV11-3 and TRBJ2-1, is EAGVVQSPRYKIIEKKQPVAFWCNPISGHNTLYWYLQNLGQGPELLIRYENEEAVDDSQLPKDRFSAERLKGVDSTLKIQPAELGDSAVYLCASSPDWTSGINEQFFGPGTRLTVL.

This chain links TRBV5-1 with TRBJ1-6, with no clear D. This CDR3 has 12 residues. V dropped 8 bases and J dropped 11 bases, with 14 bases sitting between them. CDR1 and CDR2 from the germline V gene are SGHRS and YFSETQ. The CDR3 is CASSKNEPPLHF. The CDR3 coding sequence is TGCGCCAGTTCTAAAAACGAGCCACCCCTCCACTTT.

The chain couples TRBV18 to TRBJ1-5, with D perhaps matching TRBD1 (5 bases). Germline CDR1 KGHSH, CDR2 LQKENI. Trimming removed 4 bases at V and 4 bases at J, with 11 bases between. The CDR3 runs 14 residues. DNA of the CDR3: TGTGCCAGCTCACGGGGGGAGGGGAATCAGCCCCAGCATTTT. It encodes CASSRGEGNQPQHF.

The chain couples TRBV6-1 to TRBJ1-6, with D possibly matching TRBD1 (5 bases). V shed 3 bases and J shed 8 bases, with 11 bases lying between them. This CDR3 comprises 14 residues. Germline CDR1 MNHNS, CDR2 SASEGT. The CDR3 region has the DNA TGTGCCAGCAGTGAGACACGGGGGTATTCACCCCTCCACTTT. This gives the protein CASSETRGYSPLHF.

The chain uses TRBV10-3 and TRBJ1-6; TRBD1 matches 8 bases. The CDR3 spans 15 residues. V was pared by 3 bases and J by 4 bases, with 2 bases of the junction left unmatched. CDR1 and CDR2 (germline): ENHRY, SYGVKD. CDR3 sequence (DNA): TGTGCCATCAGTGACCGGACAGGGTATAATTCACCCCTCCACTTT. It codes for CAISDRTGYNSPLHF.

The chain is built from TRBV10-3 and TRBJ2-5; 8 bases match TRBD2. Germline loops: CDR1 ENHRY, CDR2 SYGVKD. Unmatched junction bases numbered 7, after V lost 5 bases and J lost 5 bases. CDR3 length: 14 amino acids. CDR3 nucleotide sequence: TGTGCCATCAGTCGACAATCTAGCGGGGAGACCCAGTACTTC. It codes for CAISRQSSGETQYF.

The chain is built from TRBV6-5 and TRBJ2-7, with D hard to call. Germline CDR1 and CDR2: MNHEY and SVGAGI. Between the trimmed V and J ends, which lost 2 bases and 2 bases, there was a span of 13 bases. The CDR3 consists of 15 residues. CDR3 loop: CASSYPLATAYEQYF. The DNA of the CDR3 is TGTGCCAGCAGTTACCCTCTGGCGACTGCCTACGAGCAGTACTTC.

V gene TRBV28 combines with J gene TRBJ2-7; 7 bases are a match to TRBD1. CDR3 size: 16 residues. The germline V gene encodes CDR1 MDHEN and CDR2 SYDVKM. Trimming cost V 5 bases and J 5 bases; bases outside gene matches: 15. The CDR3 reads CASSAAGRTGSNEQYF. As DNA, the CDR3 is TGTGCCAGCAGTGCCGCCGGGCGGACAGGTAGTAACGAGCAGTACTTC. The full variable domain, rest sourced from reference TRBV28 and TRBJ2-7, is DVKVTQSSRYLVKRTGEKVFLECVQDMDHENMFWYRQDPGLGLRLIYFSYDVKMKEKGDIPEGYSVSREKKERFSLILESASTNQTSMYLCASSAAGRTGSNEQYFGPGTRLTVT.

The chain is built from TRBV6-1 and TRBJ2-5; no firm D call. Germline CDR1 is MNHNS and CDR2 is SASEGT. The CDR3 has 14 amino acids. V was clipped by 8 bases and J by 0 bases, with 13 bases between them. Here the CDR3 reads CASLPGWYQETQYF. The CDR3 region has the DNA TGTGCCAGCCTCCCGGGTTGGTACCAAGAGACCCAGTACTTC.

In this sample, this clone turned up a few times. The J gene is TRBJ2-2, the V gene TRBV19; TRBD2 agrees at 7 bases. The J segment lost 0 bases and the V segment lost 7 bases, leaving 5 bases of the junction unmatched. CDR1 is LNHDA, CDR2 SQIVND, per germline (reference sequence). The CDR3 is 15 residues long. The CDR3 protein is CASKRREANTGELFF. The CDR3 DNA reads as TGTGCCAGTAAACGCCGGGAGGCGAACACCGGGGAGCTGTTTTTT.

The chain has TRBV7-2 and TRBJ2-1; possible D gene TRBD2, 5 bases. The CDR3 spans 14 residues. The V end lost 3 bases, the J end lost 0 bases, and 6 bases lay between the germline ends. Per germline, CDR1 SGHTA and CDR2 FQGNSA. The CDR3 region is CASSFGGSYNEQFF. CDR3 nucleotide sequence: TGTGCCAGCAGCTTCGGAGGCTCCTACAATGAGCAGTTCTTC. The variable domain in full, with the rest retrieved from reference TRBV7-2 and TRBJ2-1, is GAGVSQSPSNKVTEKGKDVELRCDPISGHTALYWYRQSLGQGLEFLIYFQGNSAPDKSGLPSDRFSAERTGGSVSTLTIQRTQQEDSAVYLCASSFGGSYNEQFFGPGTRLTVL.

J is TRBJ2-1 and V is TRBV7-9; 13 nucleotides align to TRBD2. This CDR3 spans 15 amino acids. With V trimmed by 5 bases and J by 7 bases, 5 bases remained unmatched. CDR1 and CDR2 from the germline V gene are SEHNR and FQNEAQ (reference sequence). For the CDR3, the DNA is TGTGCCAGCAGCACTAGCGGGAGGGCCGTTAATGAGCAGTTCTTC. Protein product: CASSTSGRAVNEQFF.

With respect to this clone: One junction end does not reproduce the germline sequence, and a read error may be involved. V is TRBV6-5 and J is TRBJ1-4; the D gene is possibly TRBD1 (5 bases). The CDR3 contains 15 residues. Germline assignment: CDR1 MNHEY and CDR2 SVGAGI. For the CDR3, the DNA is TGTGCCAGCAGTTACTCGACCAGGGATAGTGAAAAACCGTTTTTT. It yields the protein CASSYSTRDSEKPFF.

The CDR3 DNA sequence: TGTGCCAGCAGCCTGCTCGGGGGGGTAGATACGCAGTATTTT. This translates into CASSLLGGVDTQYF. The chain is built from TRBV14 and TRBJ2-3; the match to TRBD2 covers 8 bases. CDR1 and CDR2 from the germline V gene are SGHDN and FVKESK. V was clipped by 4 bases and J by 5 bases; unmatched bases: 5. This CDR3 comprises 14 residues.

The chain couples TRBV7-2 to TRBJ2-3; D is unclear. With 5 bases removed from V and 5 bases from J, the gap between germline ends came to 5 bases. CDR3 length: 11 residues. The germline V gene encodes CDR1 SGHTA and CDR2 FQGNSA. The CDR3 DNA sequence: TGTGCCAGCAGCGCCGGAGATACGCAGTATTTT. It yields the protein CASSAGDTQYF. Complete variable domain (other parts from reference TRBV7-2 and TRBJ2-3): GAGVSQSPSNKVTEKGKDVELRCDPISGHTALYWYRQSLGQGLEFLIYFQGNSAPDKSGLPSDRFSAERTGGSVSTLTIQRTQQEDSAVYLCASSAGDTQYFGPGTRLTVL.

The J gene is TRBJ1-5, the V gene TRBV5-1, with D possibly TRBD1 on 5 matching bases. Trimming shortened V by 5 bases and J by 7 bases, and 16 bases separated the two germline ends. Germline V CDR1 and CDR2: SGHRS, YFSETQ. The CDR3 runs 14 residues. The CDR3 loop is CASSQQGFGQPQHF. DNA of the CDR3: TGCGCCAGCAGTCAGCAGGGATTTGGCCAGCCCCAGCATTTT.

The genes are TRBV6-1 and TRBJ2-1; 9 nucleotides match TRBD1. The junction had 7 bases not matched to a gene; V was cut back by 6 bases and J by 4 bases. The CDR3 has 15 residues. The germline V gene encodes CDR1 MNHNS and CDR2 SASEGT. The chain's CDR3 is CASSIDRGAYNEQFF. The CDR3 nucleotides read TGTGCCAGCAGCATCGACAGGGGGGCATACAATGAGCAGTTCTTC.

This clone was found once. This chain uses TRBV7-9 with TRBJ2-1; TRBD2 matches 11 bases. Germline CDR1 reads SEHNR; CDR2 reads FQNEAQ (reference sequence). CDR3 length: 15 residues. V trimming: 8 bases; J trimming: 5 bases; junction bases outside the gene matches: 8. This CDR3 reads CASPGLAGANNEQFF. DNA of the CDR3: TGTGCCAGCCCAGGACTAGCGGGCGCCAACAATGAGCAGTTCTTC.

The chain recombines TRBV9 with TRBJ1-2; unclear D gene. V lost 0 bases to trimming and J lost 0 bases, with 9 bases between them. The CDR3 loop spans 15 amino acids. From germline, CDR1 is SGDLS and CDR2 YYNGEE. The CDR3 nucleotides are TGTGCCAGCAGCGTAGAGCCTTCGGCTAACTATGGCTACACCTTC. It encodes CASSVEPSANYGYTF.

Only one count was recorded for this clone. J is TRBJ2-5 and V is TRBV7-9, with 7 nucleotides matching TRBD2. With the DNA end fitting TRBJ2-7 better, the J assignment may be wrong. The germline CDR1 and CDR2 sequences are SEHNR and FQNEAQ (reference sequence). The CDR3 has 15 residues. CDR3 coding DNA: TGTGCCAGCAGCTTAGGTAGCGGGTCCATCCACGAGCAGTACTTC. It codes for CASSLGSGSIHEQYF.

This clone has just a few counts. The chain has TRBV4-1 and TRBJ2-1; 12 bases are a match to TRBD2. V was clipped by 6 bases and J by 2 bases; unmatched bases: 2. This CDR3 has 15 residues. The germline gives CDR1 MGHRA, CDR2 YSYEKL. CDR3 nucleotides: TGCGCCAGCAGAGGGACTAGCGGGCCCTACAATGAGCAGTTCTTC. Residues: CASRGTSGPYNEQFF.